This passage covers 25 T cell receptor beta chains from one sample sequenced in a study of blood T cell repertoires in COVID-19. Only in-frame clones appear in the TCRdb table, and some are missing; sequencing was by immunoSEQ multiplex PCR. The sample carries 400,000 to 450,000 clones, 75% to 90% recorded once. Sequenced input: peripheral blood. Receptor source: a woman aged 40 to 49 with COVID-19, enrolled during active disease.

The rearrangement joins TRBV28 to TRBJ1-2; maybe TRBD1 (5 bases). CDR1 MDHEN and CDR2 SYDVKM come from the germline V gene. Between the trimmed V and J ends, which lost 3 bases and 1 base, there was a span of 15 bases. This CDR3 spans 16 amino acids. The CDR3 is CASSLWGGRINYGYTF. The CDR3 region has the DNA TGTGCCAGCAGTTTGTGGGGGGGAAGGATTAACTATGGCTACACCTTC.

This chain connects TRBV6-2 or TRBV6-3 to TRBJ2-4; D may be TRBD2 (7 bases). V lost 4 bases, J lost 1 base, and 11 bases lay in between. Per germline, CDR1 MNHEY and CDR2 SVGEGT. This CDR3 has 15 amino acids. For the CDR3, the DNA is TGTGCCAGCAGTTCGGGGGGCGAGGCCAAAAACATTCAGTACTTC. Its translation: CASSSGGEAKNIQYF.

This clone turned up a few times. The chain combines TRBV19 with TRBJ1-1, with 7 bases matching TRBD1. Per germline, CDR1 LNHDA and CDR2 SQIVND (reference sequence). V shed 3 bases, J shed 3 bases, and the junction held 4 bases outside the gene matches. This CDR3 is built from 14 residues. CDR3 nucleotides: TGTGCCAGTAGTATCCAGACAGGGTACACTGAAGCTTTCTTT. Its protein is CASSIQTGYTEAFF.

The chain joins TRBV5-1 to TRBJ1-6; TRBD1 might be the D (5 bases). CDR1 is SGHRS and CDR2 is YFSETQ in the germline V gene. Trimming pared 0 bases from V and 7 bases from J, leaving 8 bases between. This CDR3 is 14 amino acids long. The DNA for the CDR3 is TGCGCCAGCAGCTTGGACAGGCCGAATTCACCCCTCCACTTT. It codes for CASSLDRPNSPLHF. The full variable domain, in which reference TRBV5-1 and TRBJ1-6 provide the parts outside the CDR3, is KAGVTQTPRYLIKTRGQQVTLSCSPISGHRSVSWYQQTPGQGLQFLFEYFSETQRNKGNFPGRFSGRQFSNSRSEMNVSTLELGDSALYLCASSLDRPNSPLHFGNGTRLTVT.

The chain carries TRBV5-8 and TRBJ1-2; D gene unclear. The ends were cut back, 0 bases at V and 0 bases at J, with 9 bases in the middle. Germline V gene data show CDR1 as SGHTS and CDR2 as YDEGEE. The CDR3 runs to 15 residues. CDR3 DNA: TGTGCCAGCAGCTTGGTTGGAGTAGCTAACTATGGCTACACCTTC. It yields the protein CASSLVGVANYGYTF.

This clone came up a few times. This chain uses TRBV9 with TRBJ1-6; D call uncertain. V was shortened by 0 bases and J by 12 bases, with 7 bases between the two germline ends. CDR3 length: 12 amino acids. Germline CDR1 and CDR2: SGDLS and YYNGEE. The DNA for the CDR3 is TGTGCCAGCAGCGTAGCCGAGGGACCCCTCCACTTT. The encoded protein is CASSVAEGPLHF.

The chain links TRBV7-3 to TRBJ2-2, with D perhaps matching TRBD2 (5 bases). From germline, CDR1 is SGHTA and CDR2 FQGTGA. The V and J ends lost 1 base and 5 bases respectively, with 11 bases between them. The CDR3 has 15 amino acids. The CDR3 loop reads CASSLKAGGTGELFF. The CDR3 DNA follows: TGTGCCAGCAGCTTAAAGGCAGGAGGTACCGGGGAGCTGTTTTTT.

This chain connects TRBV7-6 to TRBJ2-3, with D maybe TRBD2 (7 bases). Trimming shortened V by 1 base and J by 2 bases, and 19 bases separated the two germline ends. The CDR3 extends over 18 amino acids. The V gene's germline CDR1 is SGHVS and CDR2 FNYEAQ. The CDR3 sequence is CASSLVGVGGGPTDTQYF. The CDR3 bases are TGTGCCAGCAGCTTAGTCGGAGTGGGGGGGGGCCCCACAGATACGCAGTATTTT.

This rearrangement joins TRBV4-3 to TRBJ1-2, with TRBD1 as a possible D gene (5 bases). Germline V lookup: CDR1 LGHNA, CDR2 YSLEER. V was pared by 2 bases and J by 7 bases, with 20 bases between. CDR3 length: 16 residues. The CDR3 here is CASSQLHTRVSSGYTF. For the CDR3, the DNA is TGCGCCAGCAGCCAACTACATACCAGGGTATCTTCTGGCTACACCTTC.

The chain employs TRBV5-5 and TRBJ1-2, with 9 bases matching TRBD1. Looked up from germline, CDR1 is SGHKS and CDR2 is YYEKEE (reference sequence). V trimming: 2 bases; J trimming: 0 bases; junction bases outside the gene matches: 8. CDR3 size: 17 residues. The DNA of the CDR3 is TGTGCCAGCAGCTTAGGATCCGGGACAGGGCCTAACTATGGCTACACCTTC. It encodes CASSLGSGTGPNYGYTF.

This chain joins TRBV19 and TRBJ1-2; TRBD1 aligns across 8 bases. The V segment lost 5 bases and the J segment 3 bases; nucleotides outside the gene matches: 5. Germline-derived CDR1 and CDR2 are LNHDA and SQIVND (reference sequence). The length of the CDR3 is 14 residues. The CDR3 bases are TGTGCCAGTAGTGTCAGGGGGCGCGACTATGGCTACACCTTC. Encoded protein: CASSVRGRDYGYTF. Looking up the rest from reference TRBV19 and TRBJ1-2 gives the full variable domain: DGGITQSPKYLFRKEGQNVTLSCEQNLNHDAMYWYRQDPGQGLRLIYYSQIVNDFQKGDIAEGYSVSREKKESFPLTVTSAQKNPTAFYLCASSVRGRDYGYTFGSGTRLTVV.

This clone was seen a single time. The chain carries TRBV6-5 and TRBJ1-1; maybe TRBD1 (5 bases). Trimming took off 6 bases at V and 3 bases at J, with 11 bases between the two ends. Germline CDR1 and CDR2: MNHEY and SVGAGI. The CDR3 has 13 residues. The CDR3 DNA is TGTGCCAGCAGATTGACAGTGGACACTGAAGCTTTCTTT. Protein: CASRLTVDTEAFF.

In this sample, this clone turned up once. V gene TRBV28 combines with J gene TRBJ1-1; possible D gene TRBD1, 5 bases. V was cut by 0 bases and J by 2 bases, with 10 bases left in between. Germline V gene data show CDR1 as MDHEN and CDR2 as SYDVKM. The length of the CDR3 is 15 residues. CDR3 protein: CASSLWSGDNTEAFF. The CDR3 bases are TGTGCCAGCAGTTTATGGTCGGGGGACAACACTGAAGCTTTCTTT.

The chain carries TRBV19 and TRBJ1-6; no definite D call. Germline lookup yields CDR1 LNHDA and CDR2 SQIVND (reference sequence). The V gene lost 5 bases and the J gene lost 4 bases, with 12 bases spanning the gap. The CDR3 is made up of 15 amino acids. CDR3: CASSSTDPYNSPLHF. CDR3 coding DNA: TGTGCCAGTAGTTCCACAGATCCTTATAATTCACCCCTCCACTTT.

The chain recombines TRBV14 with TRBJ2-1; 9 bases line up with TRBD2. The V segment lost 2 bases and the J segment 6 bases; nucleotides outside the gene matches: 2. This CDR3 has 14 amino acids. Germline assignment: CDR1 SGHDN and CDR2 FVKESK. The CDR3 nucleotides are TGTGCCAGCAGCCAACTGACTAGCGGCAATGAGCAGTTCTTC. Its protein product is CASSQLTSGNEQFF.

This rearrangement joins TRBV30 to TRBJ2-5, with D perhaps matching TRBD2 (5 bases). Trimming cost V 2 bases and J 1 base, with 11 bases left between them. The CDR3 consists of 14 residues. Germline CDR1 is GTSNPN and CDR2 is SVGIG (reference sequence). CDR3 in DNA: TGTGCCTGGAGTTATCGCGGGCGCCAAGAGACCCAGTACTTC. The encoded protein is CAWSYRGRQETQYF.

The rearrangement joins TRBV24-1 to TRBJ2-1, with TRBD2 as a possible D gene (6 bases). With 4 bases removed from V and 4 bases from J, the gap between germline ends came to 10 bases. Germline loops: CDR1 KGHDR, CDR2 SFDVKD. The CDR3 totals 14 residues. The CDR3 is CATSDRGLYNEQFF. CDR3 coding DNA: TGTGCCACCAGTGACCGGGGACTGTACAATGAGCAGTTCTTC.

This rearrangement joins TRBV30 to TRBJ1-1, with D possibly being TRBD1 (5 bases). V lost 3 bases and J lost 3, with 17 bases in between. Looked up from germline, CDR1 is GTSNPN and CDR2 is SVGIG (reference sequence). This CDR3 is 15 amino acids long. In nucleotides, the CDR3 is TGTGCCTGGAGCGACAAAACAGGAAGGTACACTGAAGCTTTCTTT. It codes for CAWSDKTGRYTEAFF.

CDR3 in DNA: TGTGCCAGCAGCCAACAACAGGGGTTCTACAATGAGCAGTTCTTC. This gives the protein CASSQQQGFYNEQFF. The chain couples TRBV14 to TRBJ2-1, with 7 bases aligning to TRBD1. V shed 2 bases and J 3 bases; nucleotides not matched to a gene: 4. The CDR3 is 15 amino acids. Per the germline V gene, CDR1 is SGHDN and CDR2 is FVKESK.

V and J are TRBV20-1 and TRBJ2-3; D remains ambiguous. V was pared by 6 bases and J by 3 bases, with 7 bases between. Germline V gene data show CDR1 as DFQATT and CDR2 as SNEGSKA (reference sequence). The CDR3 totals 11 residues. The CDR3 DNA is TGCAGTGCCGCCCGGACAGATACGCAGTATTTT. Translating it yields CSAARTDTQYF.

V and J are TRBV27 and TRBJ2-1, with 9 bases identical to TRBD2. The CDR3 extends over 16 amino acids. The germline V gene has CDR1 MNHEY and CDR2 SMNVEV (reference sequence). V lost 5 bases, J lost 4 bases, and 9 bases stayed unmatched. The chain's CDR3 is CASSPPGTSRYNEQFF. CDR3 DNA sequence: TGTGCCAGCAGTCCACCCGGGACTAGCAGATACAATGAGCAGTTCTTC.

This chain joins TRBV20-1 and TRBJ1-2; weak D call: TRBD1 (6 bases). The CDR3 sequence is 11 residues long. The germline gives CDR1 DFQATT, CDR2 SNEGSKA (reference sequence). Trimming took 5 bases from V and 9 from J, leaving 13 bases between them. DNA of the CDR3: TGCAGTGCTCGGGACACCCCTAGCTACACCTTC. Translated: CSARDTPSYTF.

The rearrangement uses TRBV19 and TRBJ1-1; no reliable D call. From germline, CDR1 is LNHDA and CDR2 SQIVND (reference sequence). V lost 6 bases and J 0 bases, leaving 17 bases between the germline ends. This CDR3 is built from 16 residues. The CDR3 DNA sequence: TGTGCCAGTAGACCCCTCACGACATATCTGAACACTGAAGCTTTCTTT. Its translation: CASRPLTTYLNTEAFF.

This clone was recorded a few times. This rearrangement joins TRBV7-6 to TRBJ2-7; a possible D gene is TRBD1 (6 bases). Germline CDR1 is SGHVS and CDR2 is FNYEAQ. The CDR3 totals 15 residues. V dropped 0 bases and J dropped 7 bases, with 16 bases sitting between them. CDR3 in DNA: TGTGCCAGCAGCTTAGCGTTTGGACAGAGGATGGAGCAGTACTTC. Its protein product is CASSLAFGQRMEQYF.

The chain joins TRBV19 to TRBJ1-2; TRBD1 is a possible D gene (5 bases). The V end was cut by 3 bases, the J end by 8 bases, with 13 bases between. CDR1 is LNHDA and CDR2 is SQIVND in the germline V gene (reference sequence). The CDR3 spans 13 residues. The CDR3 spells CASSMVDRWGYTF. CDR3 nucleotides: TGTGCCAGTAGTATGGTTGACAGATGGGGCTACACCTTC.